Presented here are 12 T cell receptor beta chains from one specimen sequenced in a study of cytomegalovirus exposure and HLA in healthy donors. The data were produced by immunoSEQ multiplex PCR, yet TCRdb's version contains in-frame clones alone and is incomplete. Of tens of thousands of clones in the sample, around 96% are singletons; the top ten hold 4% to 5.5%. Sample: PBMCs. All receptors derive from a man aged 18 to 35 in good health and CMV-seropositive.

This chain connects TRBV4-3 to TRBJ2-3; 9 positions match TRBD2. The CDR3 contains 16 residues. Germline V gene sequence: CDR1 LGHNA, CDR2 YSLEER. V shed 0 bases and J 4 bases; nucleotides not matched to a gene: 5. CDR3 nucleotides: TGCGCCAGCAGCCAAGATGGTAGCGGGAGTTCAGATACGCAGTATTTT. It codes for CASSQDGSGSSDTQYF.

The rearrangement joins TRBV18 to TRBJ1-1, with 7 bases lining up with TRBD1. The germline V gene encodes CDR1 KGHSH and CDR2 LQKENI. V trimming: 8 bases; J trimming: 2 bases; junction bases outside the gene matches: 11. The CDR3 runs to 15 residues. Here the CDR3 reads CASTPWDSPNTEAFF. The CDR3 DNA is TGTGCCAGCACGCCATGGGACAGCCCTAACACTGAAGCTTTCTTT.

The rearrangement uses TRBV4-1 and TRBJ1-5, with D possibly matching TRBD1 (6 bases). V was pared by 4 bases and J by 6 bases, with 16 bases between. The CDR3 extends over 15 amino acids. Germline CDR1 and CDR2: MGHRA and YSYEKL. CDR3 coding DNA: TGCGCCAGCAGCCGCCTCCCGACAGGCGGTCAGCCCCAGCATTTT. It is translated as CASSRLPTGGQPQHF.

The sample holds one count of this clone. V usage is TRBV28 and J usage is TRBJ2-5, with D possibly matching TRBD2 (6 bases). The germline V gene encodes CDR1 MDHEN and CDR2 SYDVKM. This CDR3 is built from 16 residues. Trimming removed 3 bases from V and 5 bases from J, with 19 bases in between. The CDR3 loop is CASSLGSEGRWETQYF. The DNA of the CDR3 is TGTGCCAGCAGTTTGGGTTCGGAGGGCAGGTGGGAGACCCAGTACTTC.

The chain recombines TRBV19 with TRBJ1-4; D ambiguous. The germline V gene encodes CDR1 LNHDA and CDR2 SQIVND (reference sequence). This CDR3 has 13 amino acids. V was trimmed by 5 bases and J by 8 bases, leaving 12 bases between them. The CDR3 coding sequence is TGTGCCAGTAGTGTCAGCGGACGAGAAAAACTGTTTTTT. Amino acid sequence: CASSVSGREKLFF.

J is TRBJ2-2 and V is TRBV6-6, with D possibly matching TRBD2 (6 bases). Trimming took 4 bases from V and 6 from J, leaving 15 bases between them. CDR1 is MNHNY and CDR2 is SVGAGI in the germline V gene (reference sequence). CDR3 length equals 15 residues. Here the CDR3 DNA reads TGTGCCAGCAGTTTAAACGGGAGAGGTTCCGGGGAGCTGTTTTTT. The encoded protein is CASSLNGRGSGELFF.

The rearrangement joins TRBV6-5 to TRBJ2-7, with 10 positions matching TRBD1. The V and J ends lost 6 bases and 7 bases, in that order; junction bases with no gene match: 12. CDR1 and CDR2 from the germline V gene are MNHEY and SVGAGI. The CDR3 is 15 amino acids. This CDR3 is CASSSTGGLPGEQYF. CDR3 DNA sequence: TGTGCCAGCAGCTCGACAGGGGGCCTCCCGGGGGAGCAGTACTTC.

The CDR3 DNA reads as TGTGCCAGCAGTCAGGTAGTTTCGGTTGGAGCTTTCTTT. Translated, it gives CASSQVVSVGAFF. The chain has TRBV7-9 and TRBJ1-1; D not certain. The CDR3 covers 13 residues. Between the trimmed V and J ends, which lost 6 bases and 10 bases, there was a span of 18 bases. Germline loops: CDR1 SEHNR, CDR2 FQNEAQ (reference sequence).

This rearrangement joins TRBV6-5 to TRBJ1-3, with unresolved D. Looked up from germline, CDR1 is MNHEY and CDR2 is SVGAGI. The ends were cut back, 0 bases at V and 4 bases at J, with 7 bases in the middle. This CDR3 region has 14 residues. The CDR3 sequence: CASSYSTQGNTIYF. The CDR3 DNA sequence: TGTGCCAGCAGTTACTCGACACAAGGAAACACCATATATTTT.

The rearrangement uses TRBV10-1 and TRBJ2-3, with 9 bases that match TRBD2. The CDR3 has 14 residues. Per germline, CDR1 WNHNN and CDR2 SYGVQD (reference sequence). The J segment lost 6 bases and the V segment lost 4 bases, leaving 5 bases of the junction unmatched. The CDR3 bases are TGCGCCAGCAGTGGTAGCGGGAGCGGGGATACGCAGTATTTT. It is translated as CASSGSGSGDTQYF.

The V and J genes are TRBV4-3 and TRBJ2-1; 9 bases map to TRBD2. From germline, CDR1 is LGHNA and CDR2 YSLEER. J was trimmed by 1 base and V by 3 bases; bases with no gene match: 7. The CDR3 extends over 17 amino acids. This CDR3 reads CASSQQLAGASYNEQFF. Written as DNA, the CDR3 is TGCGCCAGCAGCCAGCAATTAGCGGGAGCGTCCTACAATGAGCAGTTCTTC.

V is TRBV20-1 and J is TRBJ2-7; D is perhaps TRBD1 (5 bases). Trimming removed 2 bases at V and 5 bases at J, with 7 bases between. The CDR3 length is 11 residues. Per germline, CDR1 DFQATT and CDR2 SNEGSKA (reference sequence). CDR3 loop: CSARQGHEQYF. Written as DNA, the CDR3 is TGCAGTGCTAGACAGGGCCACGAGCAGTACTTC.